The table lists the clone carrying this T cell receptor (beta chain) with a few counts. Its matching antigen is unknown. Via the markers CD45RO/CCR7/CD25/CD127/CD95/CD27, stem cell-like memory, regulatory, central memory and naive CD4+ cells were sorted. The data were obtained in a study of beta chain features in type 1 diabetes. Notes on the study in general: The naive, central memory and Treg TCRB repertoires showed an apparent similarity that was greater among patients than among healthy donors. VDJ junctions in type 1 diabetes patients carried more deletions and fewer insertions. All four CD4+ subsets from Type 1 diabetes patients carried moderately but significantly shorter TCRB CDR3s.

Every bit of the isolated RNA underwent reverse transcription, so sequencing read expressed TCRB transcripts. Around 3.8 million reads per sample were averaged for naive, central memory and regulatory samples. Generated by immunoSEQ multiplex PCR, the TCRdb table keeps only in-frame clones and is missing some. In the table there are about 160,000 clones, 6.5% to 8.5% of which are singletons. Per the germline V gene, CDR1 is LNHDA and CDR2 is SQIVND (reference sequence). CDR3 length equals 15 residues. The ends were cut back, 3 bases at V and 5 bases at J, with 16 bases in the middle. The gene calls are TRBV19 and TRBJ1-2; TRBD1 is a possible D gene (6 bases). This clonotype was sampled from a woman in her late teens or twenties with type 1 diabetes. Sample: central memory CD4+ T cells from blood. The CDR3 region has the DNA TGTGCCAGTAGTATGCGACAGGCCCACGGTTATGGCTACACCTTC. Its protein product is CASSMRQAHGYGYTF.